The clone carrying this TCR beta chain came up once. Profiled with immunoSEQ multiplex PCR; TCRdb holds only in-frame clones, not every one. The table lists over 400,000 clones, less than 95% of them singletons. The data were taken from a study of Ad26.COV2.S vaccination and SARS-CoV-2 variants. The treatment denotes: roughly 20 received Ad26.COV2.S at low or high dose, single or two shots; roughly 5 received placebo; per-sample allocation not given. Day 63 following the first vaccine or placebo injection was when the samples were taken. CDR3 length equals 12 residues. Germline V gene lookup returns CDR1 SGHKS and CDR2 YYEKEE (reference sequence). Trimming took off 5 bases at V and 4 bases at J, with 10 bases between the two ends.

The sample here was peripheral blood, taken in a trial of Ad26.COV2.S vaccine versus placebo. The gene calls are TRBV5-5 and TRBJ2-7, with a weak D call TRBD2 (5 bases). The sequence was collected from a person aged 18-60 years who received the Ad26.COV2.S COVID-19 vaccine or a placebo. In DNA form, the CDR3 reads TGTGCCAGCAGTCCAGCGGATTACGAGCAGTACTTC. This translates into CASSPADYEQYF. The whole variable domain, remainder taken from reference TRBV5-5 and TRBJ2-7, is DAGVTQSPTHLIKTRGQQVTLRCSPISGHKSVSWYQQVLGQGPQFIFQYYEKEERGRGNFPDRFSARQFPNYSSELNVNALLLGDSALYLCASSPADYEQYFGPGTRLTVT.